Here is one TCR beta chain with its context. CDR3 size: 11 residues. CDR1 is SQVTM, CDR2 ANQGSEA, per germline. The ends lost 7 bases at V and 6 bases at J; junction bases unmatched: 5. RNA in amounts of roughly 0.5 to 1 ug was reverse transcribed with random hexamers. MiXCR, applied by TCRdb to the immunoSEQ multiplex PCR reads, yields one record per CDR3 protein. The sample shows some 190,000 distinct CDR3 sequences, 85% to 95% of them seen only once. This sample stems from a study of CD8 T cells in Susac syndrome. The chain joins TRBV29-1 to TRBJ2-7, with TRBD1 matching 8 bases. The receptor comes from a human donor in good health. Sequencing was done on a sample of CD4+ T cells from PBMCs. Here the CDR3 reads CSGKQGVEQYF. The CDR3 nucleotides read TGCAGCGGTAAACAGGGGGTCGAGCAGTACTTC.